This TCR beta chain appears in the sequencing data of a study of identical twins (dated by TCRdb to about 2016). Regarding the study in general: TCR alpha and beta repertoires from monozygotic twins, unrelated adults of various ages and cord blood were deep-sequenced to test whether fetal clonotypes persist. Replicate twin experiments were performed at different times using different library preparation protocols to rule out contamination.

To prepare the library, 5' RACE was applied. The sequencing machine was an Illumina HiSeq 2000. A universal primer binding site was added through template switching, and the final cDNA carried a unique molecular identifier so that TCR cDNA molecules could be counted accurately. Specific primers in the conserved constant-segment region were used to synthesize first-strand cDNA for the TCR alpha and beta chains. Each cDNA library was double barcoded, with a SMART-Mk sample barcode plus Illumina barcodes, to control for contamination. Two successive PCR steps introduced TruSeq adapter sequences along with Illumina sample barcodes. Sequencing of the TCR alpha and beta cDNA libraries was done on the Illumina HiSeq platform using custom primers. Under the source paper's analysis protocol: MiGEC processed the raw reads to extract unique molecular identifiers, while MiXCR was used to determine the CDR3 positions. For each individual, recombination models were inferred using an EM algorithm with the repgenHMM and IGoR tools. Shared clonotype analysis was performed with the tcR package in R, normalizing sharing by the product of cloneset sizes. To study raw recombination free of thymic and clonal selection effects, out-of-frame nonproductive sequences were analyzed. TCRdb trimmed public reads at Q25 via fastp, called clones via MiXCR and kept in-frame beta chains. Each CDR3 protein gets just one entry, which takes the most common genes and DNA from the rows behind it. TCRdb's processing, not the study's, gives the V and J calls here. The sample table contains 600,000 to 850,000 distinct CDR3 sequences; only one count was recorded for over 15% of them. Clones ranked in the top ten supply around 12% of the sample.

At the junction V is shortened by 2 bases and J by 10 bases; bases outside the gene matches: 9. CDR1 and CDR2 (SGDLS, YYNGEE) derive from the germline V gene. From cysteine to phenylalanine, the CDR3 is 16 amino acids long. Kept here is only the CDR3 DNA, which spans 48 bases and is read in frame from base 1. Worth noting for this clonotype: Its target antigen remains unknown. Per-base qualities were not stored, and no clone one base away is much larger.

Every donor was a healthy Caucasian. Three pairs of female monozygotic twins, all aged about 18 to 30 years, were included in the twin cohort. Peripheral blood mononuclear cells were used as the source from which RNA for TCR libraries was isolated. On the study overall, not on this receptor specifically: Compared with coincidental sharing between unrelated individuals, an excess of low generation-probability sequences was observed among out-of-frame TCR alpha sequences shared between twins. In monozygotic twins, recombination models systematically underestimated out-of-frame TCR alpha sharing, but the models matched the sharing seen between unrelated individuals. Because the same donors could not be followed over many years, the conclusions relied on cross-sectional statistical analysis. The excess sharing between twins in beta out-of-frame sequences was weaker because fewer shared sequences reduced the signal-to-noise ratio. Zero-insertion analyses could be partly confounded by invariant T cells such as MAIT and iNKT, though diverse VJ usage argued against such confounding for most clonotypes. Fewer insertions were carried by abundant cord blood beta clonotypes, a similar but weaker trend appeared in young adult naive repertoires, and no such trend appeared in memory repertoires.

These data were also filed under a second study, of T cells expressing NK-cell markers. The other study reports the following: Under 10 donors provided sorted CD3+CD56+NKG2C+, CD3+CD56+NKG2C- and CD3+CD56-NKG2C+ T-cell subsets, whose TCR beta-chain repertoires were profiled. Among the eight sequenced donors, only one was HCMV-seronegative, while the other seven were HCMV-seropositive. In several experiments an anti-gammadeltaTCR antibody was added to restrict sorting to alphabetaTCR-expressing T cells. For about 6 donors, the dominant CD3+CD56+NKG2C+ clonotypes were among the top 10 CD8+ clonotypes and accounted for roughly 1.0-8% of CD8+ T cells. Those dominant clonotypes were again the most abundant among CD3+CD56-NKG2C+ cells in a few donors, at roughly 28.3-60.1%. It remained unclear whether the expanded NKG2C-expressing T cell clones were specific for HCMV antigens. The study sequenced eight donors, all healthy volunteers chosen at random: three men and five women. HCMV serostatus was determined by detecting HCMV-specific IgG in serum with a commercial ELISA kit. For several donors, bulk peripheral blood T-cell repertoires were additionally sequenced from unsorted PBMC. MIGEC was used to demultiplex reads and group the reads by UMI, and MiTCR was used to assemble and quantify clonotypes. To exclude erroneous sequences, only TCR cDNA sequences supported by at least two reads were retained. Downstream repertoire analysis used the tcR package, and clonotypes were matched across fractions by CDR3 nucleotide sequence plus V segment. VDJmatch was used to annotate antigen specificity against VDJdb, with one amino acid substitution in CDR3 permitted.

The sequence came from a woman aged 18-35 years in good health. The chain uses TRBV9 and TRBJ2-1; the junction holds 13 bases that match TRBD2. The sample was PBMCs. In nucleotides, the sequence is TGTGCCAGCAGCGTCAGGACCGGGACTAGCGGGGTCGAGCAGTTCTTC. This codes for CASSVRTGTSGVEQFF.